This passage covers 15 T cell receptor beta chains from one sample sequenced in a study of T cells after somatic rescue of genetic block. Some clones are missing from TCRdb's copy, which holds only in-frame ones; the method was immunoSEQ multiplex PCR. Here the sample spans 88,000 or so clones, 85% to 90% being singletons. The sequenced material came from peripheral blood mononuclear cells (PBMCs). All receptors come from a woman in her late teens or twenties.

The chain uses TRBV18 and TRBJ2-3; the D gene is possibly TRBD1 (6 bases). Trimming cost V 2 bases and J 5 bases, with 20 bases left between them. The CDR3 runs 17 residues. Germline CDR1 KGHSH, CDR2 LQKENI. The CDR3 reads CASSPEQGLIVGDTQYF. CDR3 nucleotides: TGTGCCAGCTCACCAGAGCAGGGGCTGATTGTGGGAGATACGCAGTATTTT.

V is TRBV19 and J is TRBJ2-7; D uncertain. The V end lost 3 bases, the J end lost 7 bases, and 16 bases lay between the germline ends. This CDR3 spans 14 amino acids. CDR1 and CDR2 (germline): LNHDA, SQIVND (reference sequence). In nucleotides, the CDR3 is TGTGCCAGTAGTATCACCGGGTCGCCAAGGGAGCAGTACTTC. As protein: CASSITGSPREQYF.

The chain employs TRBV27 and TRBJ2-7; TRBD2 might be the D (6 bases). V lost 8 bases and J lost 3, with 17 bases in between. The CDR3 length is 14 residues. Germline V gene data show CDR1 as MNHEY and CDR2 as SMNVEV (reference sequence). In DNA form, the CDR3 reads TGTGCCAGCGTGGGGGGTGGGAGAAACTACGAGCAGTACTTC. Its protein product is CASVGGGRNYEQYF.

This clone has only a few counts. The V call is TRBV29-1, the J call TRBJ1-2; D gene unclear. CDR1 SQVTM and CDR2 ANQGSEA come from the germline V gene. Deletions cut 2 bases from V and 6 bases from J, with 13 bases between. The CDR3 contains 13 residues. CDR3 amino acids: CSVEREDGHGYTF. The DNA of the CDR3 is TGCAGCGTTGAACGGGAAGACGGGCATGGCTACACCTTC.

The chain carries TRBV27 and TRBJ2-1, with D tentatively TRBD1 (6 bases). The V gene lost 5 bases and the J gene lost 7 bases, with 21 bases spanning the gap. The germline CDR1 and CDR2 sequences are MNHEY and SMNVEV (reference sequence). The CDR3 sequence is 16 residues long. The CDR3 DNA follows: TGTGCCAGCAGTCCCCGGACAGCCTATTCGTGGAATGAGCAGTTCTTC. Amino acid sequence: CASSPRTAYSWNEQFF.

The V call is TRBV7-8, the J call TRBJ1-1, with D tentatively TRBD1 (5 bases). Trimming pared 0 bases from V and 7 bases from J, leaving 9 bases between. CDR1 is SGHVS, CDR2 FQNEAQ, per germline. This CDR3 contains 13 residues. CDR3 in amino acids: CASSLAQTVEAFF. The CDR3 region has the DNA TGTGCCAGCAGCTTAGCTCAGACAGTTGAAGCTTTCTTT. Together with reference TRBV7-8 and TRBJ1-1, the CDR3 gives the full variable domain: GAGVSQSPRYKVAKRGQDVALRCDPISGHVSLFWYQQALGQGPEFLTYFQNEAQLDKSGLPSDRFFAERPEGSVSTLKIQRTQQEDSAVYLCASSLAQTVEAFFGQGTRLTVV.

The chain recombines TRBV11-2 with TRBJ1-1; D is ambiguous. Looked up from germline, CDR1 is SGHAT and CDR2 is FQNNGV. CDR3 length: 12 amino acids. V shed 5 bases and J shed 1 base, with 5 bases lying between them. The CDR3 sequence: CASSQRNTEAFF. The CDR3 region has the DNA TGTGCCAGCAGCCAGAGGAACACTGAAGCTTTCTTT.

V usage is TRBV4-1 and J usage is TRBJ2-1; TRBD2 is a possible D gene (5 bases). V was pared by 0 bases and J by 4 bases, with 13 bases between. This CDR3 is built from 16 residues. CDR1 and CDR2 from the germline V gene are MGHRA and YSYEKL. This CDR3 reads CASSQDSAGVYNEQFF. The CDR3 nucleotides are TGCGCCAGCAGCCAAGATTCTGCGGGTGTATACAATGAGCAGTTCTTC.

The rearrangement joins TRBV27 to TRBJ1-2; the match to TRBD1 covers 7 bases. This CDR3 contains 16 residues. Germline loops: CDR1 MNHEY, CDR2 SMNVEV (reference sequence). The junction had 8 bases not matched to a gene; V was cut back by 2 bases and J by 2 bases. This chain's CDR3 is CASSLGGTVTNYGYTF. The CDR3 bases are TGTGCCAGCAGTTTAGGCGGGACAGTAACAAACTATGGCTACACCTTC.

The chain combines TRBV29-1 with TRBJ1-1, with 7 bases that match TRBD1. The trim removed 6 bases at V and 1 base at J, leaving 8 bases unmatched. Germline values: CDR1 SQVTM, CDR2 ANQGSEA. The CDR3 sequence is 14 residues long. The CDR3 sequence: CSVSRDSPNTEAFF. The CDR3 DNA is TGCAGCGTCTCCCGGGACAGCCCGAACACTGAAGCTTTCTTT. Using reference TRBV29-1 and TRBJ1-1 for the parts outside the CDR3, the full variable domain is SAVISQKPSRDICQRGTSLTIQCQVDSQVTMMFWYRQQPGQSLTLIATANQGSEATYESGFVIDKFPISRPNLTFSTLTVSNMSPEDSSIYLCSVSRDSPNTEAFFGQGTRLTVV.

The rearrangement uses TRBV4-1 and TRBJ2-5; D ambiguous. The germline V and J ends were trimmed by 0 bases and 5 bases, with 10 bases remaining between them. This CDR3 spans 14 amino acids. CDR1 and CDR2 from the germline V gene are MGHRA and YSYEKL. CDR3 DNA: TGCGCCAGCAGCCAAGATGGGATGGAGGAGACCCAGTACTTC. Translating gives CASSQDGMEETQYF.

V is TRBV6-1 and J is TRBJ2-7, with 11 bases aligning to TRBD2. The junction had 6 bases not matched to a gene; V was cut back by 6 bases and J by 2 bases. The CDR3 loop spans 15 amino acids. The germline V gene has CDR1 MNHNS and CDR2 SASEGT. The chain's CDR3 is CASRLAGGPPYEQYF. For the CDR3, the DNA is TGTGCCAGCAGGCTAGCGGGAGGTCCCCCCTACGAGCAGTACTTC.

This chain connects TRBV29-1 to TRBJ1-1; 12 nucleotides match TRBD1. Germline CDR1 is SQVTM and CDR2 is ANQGSEA. The V and J ends lost 5 bases and 8 bases, in that order; junction bases with no gene match: 12. The CDR3 contains 15 residues. CDR3 DNA: TGCAGCGTTCGGGACAGGGGGCGCGGGCTCCAAGAAGCTTTCTTT. This translates into CSVRDRGRGLQEAFF.

The chain links TRBV27 to TRBJ2-1, with D maybe TRBD1 (5 bases). Germline V gene data show CDR1 as MNHEY and CDR2 as SMNVEV (reference sequence). CDR3 length equals 13 residues. V was pared by 5 bases and J by 4 bases, with 9 bases between. CDR3 bases: TGTGCCAGCAGTCCAGACAGATACAATGAGCAGTTCTTC. As protein: CASSPDRYNEQFF.

The chain combines TRBV5-1 with TRBJ2-3, with D unresolved. The CDR3 is 13 residues long. Germline CDR1 reads SGHRS; CDR2 reads YFSETQ. V was shortened by 5 bases and J by 4 bases, with 11 bases between the two germline ends. This CDR3 is CASSPSYADTQYF. CDR3 nucleotides: TGCGCCAGCAGTCCCAGTTACGCAGATACGCAGTATTTT.